This TCR beta chain was recorded in a study of radiation and T cells in renal cell carcinoma. Study observations and caveats: In blood, top tumor clones expanded by 2 weeks, shrinking by 4.

Sequencing used immunoSEQ multiplex PCR; TCRdb keeps in-frame clones, though not all of them. The data hold roughly 160,000 clones, with about 88% observed a single time. Time point of the sample: blood 4 weeks post-SBRT, at nephrectomy. The treatment: 15 Gy SBRT to primary tumor, nephrectomy 4 weeks later. Nephrectomy followed 15 Gy stereotactic body radiation by 4 weeks. The table lists this clone with a few counts. Its antigen is still unknown. The CDR3 is 12 residues long. V was cut by 5 bases and J by 6 bases, with 10 bases left in between. Germline V CDR1 and CDR2: SNHLY, FYNNEI. The chain employs TRBV2 and TRBJ1-2; D is uncertain. Sequenced here: blood, sampled from a patient whose treatment included radiotherapy and nephrectomy. The clonotype comes from a woman between 45 and 65 years old with renal cell carcinoma. As DNA, the CDR3 is TGTGCCAGCAGTTTTAGGGTGAATGGCTACACCTTC. This codes for CASSFRVNGYTF.